The 21 T cell receptor beta chains below were found in one sample sequenced in a study of cytomegalovirus exposure and HLA in healthy donors. PCR primers comprised 60 Vbeta and 13 Jbeta primers. Some clones are missing from TCRdb's copy, which holds only in-frame ones; the method was immunoSEQ multiplex PCR. The sample lists 130,000 to 150,000 clones; around 79% were seen once. The material sequenced was PBMCs. These receptors were collected from a man aged 35-49 years in good health and CMV-seropositive.

The chain combines TRBV2 with TRBJ2-3; TRBD2 aligns across 8 bases. Germline V gives CDR1 SNHLY, CDR2 FYNNEI. The CDR3 runs 13 residues. V shed 8 bases, J shed 3 bases, and the junction held 4 bases outside the gene matches. CDR3 protein: CASRPSGTDTQYF. Written as DNA, the CDR3 is TGTGCCAGCCGGCCTAGCGGGACAGATACGCAGTATTTT.

The V and J genes are TRBV6-5 and TRBJ2-7; 9 nucleotides line up with TRBD1. Trimming removed 1 base from V and 7 bases from J; junction bases left unmatched: 8. This CDR3 has 15 amino acids. The germline V gene encodes CDR1 MNHEY and CDR2 SVGAGI. CDR3 coding DNA: TGTGCCAGCAGTTACTGGGACAGGGTAGGTTTTGAGCAGTACTTC. Translation gives CASSYWDRVGFEQYF.

The rearrangement uses TRBV2 and TRBJ2-4; 7 bases are shared with TRBD1. The CDR3 sequence is 13 residues long. CDR1 is SNHLY and CDR2 is FYNNEI in the germline V gene. The V and J ends lost 9 bases and 4 bases, in that order; junction bases with no gene match: 6. The CDR3 here is CARSMGQKNIQYF. CDR3 coding DNA: TGTGCCAGGAGTATGGGACAGAAAAACATTCAGTACTTC. Combining the CDR3 with reference TRBV2 and TRBJ2-4 gives the whole variable domain EPEVTQTPSHQVTQMGQEVILRCVPISNHLYFYWYRQILGQKVEFLVSFYNNEISEKSEIFDDQFSVERPDGSNFTLKIRSTKLEDSAMYFCARSMGQKNIQYFGAGTRLSVL.

The J gene is TRBJ2-7, the V gene TRBV6-5; D may be TRBD1 (5 bases). CDR1 is MNHEY, CDR2 SVGAGI, per germline. The CDR3 length is 16 residues. The V gene lost 0 bases and the J gene lost 2 bases, with 14 bases spanning the gap. CDR3 residues: CASSYSTAAWAYEQYF. Here the CDR3 DNA reads TGTGCCAGCAGTTACTCGACAGCTGCCTGGGCCTACGAGCAGTACTTC.

The chain combines TRBV7-9 with TRBJ2-7; 15 bases line up with TRBD2. Germline assignment: CDR1 SEHNR and CDR2 FQNEAQ (reference sequence). This CDR3 is built from 16 residues. V lost 0 bases, J lost 4 bases, and 1 base stayed unmatched. CDR3 sequence reads: CASSLAGTSGRYEQYF. For the CDR3, the DNA is TGTGCCAGCAGCTTAGCCGGGACTAGCGGGAGGTACGAGCAGTACTTC. Full variable domain (rest looked up from reference TRBV7-9 and TRBJ2-7): DTGVSQNPRHKITKRGQNVTFRCDPISEHNRLYWYRQTLGQGPEFLTYFQNEAQLEKSRLLSDRFSAERPKGSFSTLEIQRTEQGDSAMYLCASSLAGTSGRYEQYFGPGTRLTVT.

The V call is TRBV6-5, the J call TRBJ2-1; tentatively, D is TRBD2 (7 bases). With 2 bases removed from V and 0 bases from J, the gap between germline ends came to 11 bases. In germline, CDR1 is MNHEY, CDR2 SVGAGI. The CDR3 covers 16 residues. In nucleotides, the CDR3 is TGTGCCAGCAGTTACGAGGGGGGGACCTCCTACAATGAGCAGTTCTTC. Amino acid sequence: CASSYEGGTSYNEQFF.

The chain has TRBV6-1 and TRBJ1-1; tentatively, D is TRBD1 (6 bases). V lost 8 bases and J lost 1, with 17 bases in between. The germline gives CDR1 MNHNS, CDR2 SASEGT. The CDR3 runs 15 residues. The CDR3 sequence is CASRSGGAPNTEAFF. The CDR3 bases are TGTGCCAGCCGGTCGGGGGGGGCCCCGAACACTGAAGCTTTCTTT.

The V and J genes are TRBV5-6 and TRBJ1-2; D is possibly TRBD1 (5 bases). V lost 5 bases and J lost 8, with 16 bases in between. CDR1 and CDR2 from the germline V gene are SGHDT and YYEEEE. The CDR3 is made up of 13 amino acids. DNA for the CDR3: TGTGCCAGCAGTATAGCCAGGGTCTACGGCTACACCTTC. This encodes CASSIARVYGYTF.

CDR3 protein: CAWGKLQGAQYF. The CDR3 DNA reads as TGTGCCTGGGGTAAACTCCAGGGGGCCCAGTACTTC. The chain recombines TRBV30 with TRBJ2-5; 7 nucleotides agree with TRBD1. Germline V gene lookup returns CDR1 GTSNPN and CDR2 SVGIG (reference sequence). With 5 bases clipped from V and 9 bases from J, the junction kept 9 bases outside the gene matches. The CDR3 consists of 12 residues.

This clone was found once. V gene TRBV5-4 combines with J gene TRBJ2-5; 8 positions match TRBD1. The DNA end favors TRBJ2-7, so the J call may be wrong. This CDR3 comprises 14 residues. The germline CDR1 and CDR2 sequences are SGHNT and YYREEE (reference sequence). In nucleotides, the CDR3 is TGTGCCAGCAGCCGGGACAGGAGGGGGGACGAGCAGTACTTC. This gives the protein CASSRDRRGDEQYF.

This rearrangement joins TRBV9 to TRBJ2-5, with 9 bases that match TRBD2. The CDR3 spans 15 residues. The V gene's germline CDR1 is SGDLS and CDR2 YYNGEE. With V trimmed by 1 base and J by 4 bases, 5 bases remained unmatched. The CDR3 spells CASSVISSGIETQYF. Here the CDR3 DNA reads TGTGCCAGCAGCGTAATATCTAGCGGGATAGAGACCCAGTACTTC.

The count of this clone is one. V gene TRBV27 combines with J gene TRBJ2-7, with a possible D match to TRBD2 (5 bases). The CDR3 covers 13 residues. Germline V gives CDR1 MNHEY, CDR2 SMNVEV (reference sequence). V was cut by 3 bases and J by 0 bases, with 6 bases left in between. CDR3 protein: CASSFGVSYEQYF. The CDR3 DNA is TGTGCCAGCAGTTTCGGGGTCTCCTACGAGCAGTACTTC.

V and J are TRBV27 and TRBJ2-5, with TRBD1 matching 8 bases. This CDR3 is built from 17 residues. Germline V gene lookup returns CDR1 MNHEY and CDR2 SMNVEV (reference sequence). V trimming: 5 bases; J trimming: 3 bases; junction bases outside the gene matches: 14. The CDR3 bases are TGTGCCAGCAGTCCTGGACCGACAGGGGTGGGGAAAGAGACCCAGTACTTC. This sequence encodes CASSPGPTGVGKETQYF.

V and J are TRBV5-4 and TRBJ1-2; no reliable D call. This CDR3 has 16 amino acids. CDR1 is SGHNT, CDR2 YYREEE, per germline (reference sequence). The V gene lost 0 bases and the J gene lost 6 bases, with 18 bases spanning the gap. The CDR3 reads CASSLASANYNHGYTF. For the CDR3, the DNA is TGTGCCAGCAGCTTGGCCTCGGCGAACTACAATCATGGCTACACCTTC.

The chain has TRBV9 and TRBJ2-2; D gene ambiguous. The germline gives CDR1 SGDLS, CDR2 YYNGEE. V was cut by 0 bases and J by 3 bases, with 6 bases left in between. The CDR3 runs to 14 residues. The CDR3 region is CASSVVPDTGELFF. CDR3 sequence (DNA): TGTGCCAGCAGCGTAGTCCCCGACACCGGGGAGCTGTTTTTT.

Concerning this clone itself: Since no conserved phenylalanine or tryptophan closes the CDR3, a read error is the likely cause. The rearrangement uses TRBV28 and TRBJ1-1, with 8 bases lining up with TRBD1. Germline V gene data show CDR1 as MDHEN and CDR2 as SYDVKM. Losses at the gene ends were 5 bases for V and 0 bases for J; bases not matched to a gene: 8. CDR3 size: 16 residues. The CDR3 here is CASSPTRQGMNTEAFL. In DNA, the CDR3 is TGTGCCAGCAGTCCCACTCGACAGGGGATGAACACTGAAGCTTTCCTT.

This clone was counted only a few times. J is TRBJ2-1 and V is TRBV5-1, with 7 bases identical to TRBD2. Germline V CDR1 and CDR2: SGHRS, YFSETQ. This CDR3 region has 12 residues. The ends lost 3 bases at V and 9 bases at J; junction bases unmatched: 3. Here the CDR3 DNA reads TGCGCCAGCAGCTCCCCGGGGGGTGAGCAGTTCTTC. It translates to CASSSPGGEQFF.

This rearrangement joins TRBV6-5 to TRBJ1-1; 10 bases agree with TRBD1. The CDR3 has 15 residues. The ends lost 0 bases at V and 5 bases at J; junction bases unmatched: 3. Germline values: CDR1 MNHEY, CDR2 SVGAGI. The CDR3 DNA follows: TGTGCCAGCAGTTACTCGGGACAGGGGAAGACTGAAGCTTTCTTT. Translated: CASSYSGQGKTEAFF.

The chain has TRBV2 and TRBJ1-1; tentative D call: TRBD1 (6 bases). Germline V gives CDR1 SNHLY, CDR2 FYNNEI. V was cut by 7 bases and J by 1 base, with 10 bases left in between. The CDR3 covers 13 residues. CDR3 region: CASTWDTNTEAFF. The CDR3 coding sequence is TGTGCCAGCACCTGGGACACGAACACTGAAGCTTTCTTT.

The rearrangement joins TRBV19 to TRBJ1-3; D unclear. The CDR3 is made up of 13 amino acids. Between the trimmed V and J ends, which lost 8 bases and 0 bases, there was a span of 8 bases. Germline loops: CDR1 LNHDA, CDR2 SQIVND (reference sequence). CDR3 coding DNA: TGTGCCAGTCGCTGGAGCTCTGGAAACACCATATATTTT. Amino acid sequence: CASRWSSGNTIYF.

This clone was seen only a few times. The chain combines TRBV9 with TRBJ2-7; TRBD1 aligns across 7 bases. V lost 0 bases, J lost 5 bases, and 5 bases stayed unmatched. The CDR3 runs 14 residues. CDR1 and CDR2 from the germline V gene are SGDLS and YYNGEE. The DNA of the CDR3 is TGTGCCAGCAGCGTAGAACCGACAGGGAACGAGCAGTACTTC. Its translation is CASSVEPTGNEQYF.